This T cell receptor beta chain appears in the sequencing data of a study of T cell changes during pregnancy in multiple sclerosis. Sequenced by immunoSEQ multiplex PCR; TCRdb stores in-frame clones only, minus some. The data show tens of thousands of clones, around 92% seen once. Per the germline V gene, CDR1 is MNHEY and CDR2 is SMNVEV (reference sequence). V shed 5 bases and J 5 bases; nucleotides not matched to a gene: 12. The CDR3 spans 15 residues. Sequenced here: peripheral blood, sampled after pregnancy. This sequence originates from a female donor with multiple sclerosis, enrolled in a pregnancy study. The J gene is TRBJ2-7, the V gene TRBV27, with 7 positions matching TRBD1. CDR3 residues: CASSASATGPHEQYF. The CDR3 nucleotides read TGTGCCAGCAGTGCGTCCGCGACAGGGCCCCACGAGCAGTACTTC.